The rows below give T cell receptor beta chains drawn from one sample of a study of early T cells in non-severe SARS-CoV-2 infection. TCRdb re-called the 5' RACE reads through MiXCR, storing one row per CDR3 protein. The table lists about 76,000 distinct CDR3 sequences, roughly 10% of them singletons. The sample consisted of whole blood. These receptors originate from an adult who was a healthcare worker with PCR-confirmed SARS-CoV-2 infection or an uninfected control (not recorded which). The conserved cysteine and the conserved F or W are not part of the CDR3 here. Clone size is not always given. Where it is, it says once, few, many or a class for expanded clones.

. | TRBJ2-7 | TRBV5-1 | ASSWTGGDEQY
many | TRBJ2-5 | TRBV3-1 | ASSQGTGWTMETQY
few | TRBJ2-6 | TRBV6-5 | ASSYSRAPGANVLT
many | TRBJ2-3 | TRBV9 | ASSGLLTDTQY
. | TRBJ1-6 | TRBV12-3/TRBV12-4 | ASSSRNSPLH
. | TRBJ2-7 | TRBV18 | ASSPPSPEQY
many | TRBJ1-1 | TRBV2 | ASSVTNTEAF
many | TRBJ1-1 | TRBV29-1 | SAASSTGSTEAF
. | TRBJ1-1 | TRBV20-1 | SARMTGLNTEAF
. | TRBJ2-6 | TRBV7-8 | ASSPILWTGAGSGANVLT
few | TRBJ2-6 | TRBV18 | ASSPSGGSGANVLT
many | TRBJ1-4 | TRBV7-6 | ASRPEGSTNEKLF
. | TRBJ1-1 | TRBV7-9 | ANGDRDTEAF
many | TRBJ2-5 | TRBV20-1 | SARTGGQETQY
many | TRBJ1-5 | TRBV6-2/TRBV6-3 | ASSYEAGVRPQH
. | TRBJ2-7 | TRBV6-1 | ASTRSSYEQY
many | TRBJ1-2 | TRBV7-6 | ASSLVAPPLNYGYT
. | TRBJ1-1 | TRBV11-2 | ASSFQGGTEAF
. | TRBJ2-7 | TRBV20-1 | SAPRDLSYEQY
few | TRBJ1-5 | TRBV20-1 | SASRPLGNQPQH
few | TRBJ1-1 | TRBV3-1 | ASRQSNTEAF
. | TRBJ2-7 | TRBV12-3/TRBV12-4 | ASSLVQGAREQY
few | TRBJ2-1 | TRBV5-4 | ASSSGGGLAGANEQF
few | TRBJ2-2 | TRBV12-2 | ASRFKTETVDTGELF
many | TRBJ2-1 | TRBV19 | ASRLTLAGGPNEQF
many | TRBJ2-3 | TRBV7-6 | ASSPLQDTQY
few | TRBJ1-2 | TRBV4-2 | ASSQAGSTNYGYT
few | TRBJ1-4 | TRBV10-3 | AISDGGAGLTETNEKLF
. | TRBJ2-5 | TRBV7-3 | ASSPPGGTQY